The sequence of this T cell receptor (beta chain) was determined in a study of cytomegalovirus exposure and HLA in healthy donors. About the research overall: Unique TCRs from HLA-typed donors, about 78 million of them, were held in an early data release.

This CDR3 contains 15 residues. The V end lost 0 bases, the J end lost 4 bases, and 12 bases lay between the germline ends. The germline gives CDR1 SGHRS, CDR2 YFSETQ. Use of 60 Vbeta and 13 Jbeta primers characterized the PCR. Generated by immunoSEQ multiplex PCR, the TCRdb table keeps only in-frame clones and is missing some. The table lists about 150,000 clones, about four fifths of them singletons. The donors (healthy individuals) were bone marrow donors. The V call is TRBV5-1, the J call TRBJ2-3, with D possibly matching TRBD2 (5 bases). Sequencing was done on a sample of PBMCs. This TCR came from a man aged 45-65 years in good health and CMV-seropositive. The CDR3: CASSLEAAGADTQYF. CDR3 coding DNA: TGCGCCAGCAGCTTGGAGGCCGCCGGGGCAGATACGCAGTATTTT.